This is a list of T cell receptor beta chains from one sample in a study of T cell responses to AZD1222 COVID-19 vaccine. TCRdb's copy holds only in-frame clones and misses some; the assay was immunoSEQ multiplex PCR. The sample contains around 150,000 clones, 70% to 90% of which appear only once. The sample consisted of peripheral blood, taken on day 0 of AZD1222 vaccination. The receptors here all came from an adult in good health. The CDR3 runs from the conserved cysteine through the conserved F or W. D genes are given only for firm matches. The listing skips clone size in some rows; elsewhere it reads once, few, many or a size class.

TRBV30	NA	NA	TRBJ2-1	TGTGCCTGGAGTGTAGGGTCGCCGAAATACAATGAGCAGTTCTTC	CAWSVGSPKYNEQFF
TRBV18	NA	NA	TRBJ2-5	TGTGCCAGCTCATTGACGATCCAAGAGACCCAGTACTTC	CASSLTIQETQYF
TRBV30	TRBD1	once	TRBJ1-2	TGTGCCTGCAGGGACAGGGTAAAGGACTATGGCTACACCTTC	CACRDRVKDYGYTF
TRBV4-1	NA	once	TRBJ1-2	TGCGCCAGCAGCCAAGATCGGCCAGGATCCTATGGCTACACCTTC	CASSQDRPGSYGYTF
TRBV11-1	NA	NA	TRBJ1-2	TGTGCCAGCAGCGAAGGGACCCCTAACTATGGCTACACCTTC	CASSEGTPNYGYTF
TRBV5-1	NA	NA	TRBJ1-6	TGCGCCAGCACCCTGGACGGAGGTGGAAGTTCACCCCTCCACTTT	CASTLDGGGSSPLHF
TRBV18	NA	NA	TRBJ1-1	TGTGCCAGCTCACCACCGGGGGGGTTTGGGAACACTGAAGCTTTCTTT	CASSPPGGFGNTEAFF
TRBV7-2	NA	NA	TRBJ1-1	TGTGCCAGCAGCTCAATACCCCGACCGAACACTGAAGCTTTCTTT	CASSSIPRPNTEAFF
TRBV12-3/TRBV12-4	NA	NA	TRBJ2-1	TGTGCCAGCCGAGTCAGCTCCTACAATGAGCAGTTCTTC	CASRVSSYNEQFF
TRBV6-5	NA	NA	TRBJ2-6	TGTGCCAGCAGTCCTGGGACCGCCGCCAACGTCCTGACTTTC	CASSPGTAANVLTF
TRBV25-1	NA	once	TRBJ2-2	TGTGCCAGCAGTGGACCGGGACAGAACACCGGGGAGCTGTTTTTT	CASSGPGQNTGELFF
TRBV3-1/TRBV3-2	TRBD1	NA	TRBJ1-6	TGTGCCAGCAGCCAAGGACAGGGAAATTCACCCCTCCACTTT	CASSQGQGNSPLHF
TRBV6-2/TRBV6-3	NA	NA	TRBJ2-6	TGTGCCAGCAGTTACAGCTCTGGGGCCAACGTCCTGACTTTC	CASSYSSGANVLTF
TRBV30	NA	NA	TRBJ1-2	TGTGCCTGGACCCCAGGGGTCAGGTACTATGGCTACACCTTC	CAWTPGVRYYGYTF
TRBV4-3	TRBD1	NA	TRBJ1-1	TGCGCCAGCAGCCAGCCGGGACAGGGCCACACTGAAGCTTTCTTT	CASSQPGQGHTEAFF
TRBV4-3	NA	NA	TRBJ1-1	TGCGCCAGCAGCCAAGATCTTTGGGTTGTGAACACTGAAGCTTTCTTT	CASSQDLWVVNTEAFF
TRBV19	TRBD2	NA	TRBJ2-1	TGTGCCAGTAGCCCTAGCGGGGTCTTCAATGAGCAGTTCTTC	CASSPSGVFNEQFF
TRBV4-2	TRBD1	NA	TRBJ2-7	TGTGCCAGCAGCCAACAATGGACAGGGCTGGGTACCCTCAGCTCCTACGAGCAGTACTTC	CASSQQWTGLGTLSSYEQYF
TRBV14	TRBD1	NA	TRBJ2-3	TGTGCCAGCAGCCGCGGAACCGGGACAGGTGTGGGAGATACGCAGTATTTT	CASSRGTGTGVGDTQYF
TRBV3-1/TRBV3-2	NA	NA	TRBJ1-4	TGTGCCAGCAGCCAATCCCGGGGGGTGGGTGAAAAACTGTTTTTT	CASSQSRGVGEKLFF
TRBV2	TRBD1	NA	TRBJ2-7	TGTGCCAGCAGCCGGGACAGGGCCGACCGATCTTACGAGCAGTACTTC	CASSRDRADRSYEQYF
TRBV5-4	NA	NA	TRBJ2-6	TGTGCCAGCAGTGTACAGGGCGCTGGGGCCAACGTCCTGACTTTC	CASSVQGAGANVLTF
TRBV30	NA	NA	TRBJ2-5	TGTGCCTGGAAGGGGGGGGCGGGAGAGACCCAGTACTTC	CAWKGGAGETQYF
TRBV5-1	TRBD1	NA	TRBJ2-5	TGCGCCAGCAGAACTACCGGGACAGATAGAGAGACCCAGTACTTC	CASRTTGTDRETQYF
TRBV9	NA	NA	TRBJ1-1	TGTGCCAGCTCCCTCCCGGGTTCTGATATCACTGAAGCTTTCTTT	CASSLPGSDITEAFF
TRBV12-5	TRBD1	NA	TRBJ1-2	TGTGCTAGTGGCACCGGGACAGGGCTTTATGGCTACACCTTC	CASGTGTGLYGYTF
TRBV29-1	NA	NA	TRBJ1-3	TGCAGCGTTGGAGGTCAGGTCGGACTCAACTACTTT	CSVGGQVGLNYF
TRBV14	NA	NA	TRBJ1-1	TGTGCCAGCAGCGAATGGGAGGGGAACACTGAAGCTTTCTTT	CASSEWEGNTEAFF
TRBV27	NA	NA	TRBJ2-3	TGTGCCAGCAGTTTATCGTATTTAGAGGCTCCATCCCCACACACAGATACGCAGTATTTT	CASSLSYLEAPSPHTDTQYF
TRBV29-1	NA	NA	TRBJ1-1	TGCAGCGGTGCGTCATTCGCTGAAGCTTTCTTT	CSGASFAEAFF
TRBV20-1	NA	NA	TRBJ1-2	TGCAGTGCTAGTCCAGGTGGCTACACCTTC	CSASPGGYTF
TRBV6-4	NA	NA	TRBJ1-6	TGTGCCAGCAGTGAGCAGGGAAGAATGGGCTCACCCCTCCACTTT	CASSEQGRMGSPLHF
TRBV6-5	TRBD1	NA	TRBJ1-2	TGTGCCAGCAGCATACCCGGACAGGGTTGGCGTGGCTACACCTTC	CASSIPGQGWRGYTF
TRBV28	NA	NA	TRBJ1-4	TGTGCCAGTCGAATAGGGAGCCTGAGTGAAAAACTGTTTTTT	CASRIGSLSEKLFF
TRBV5-1	NA	NA	TRBJ1-4	TGCGCCAGCAGCTTGGTTGTTAATGAAAAACTGTTTTTT	CASSLVVNEKLFF
TRBV7-8	NA	NA	TRBJ1-1	TGTGCCAGCAGAAGTTGGGGACAACTGAACACTGAAGCTTTCTTT	CASRSWGQLNTEAFF
TRBV27	TRBD2	NA	TRBJ2-7	TGTGCCAGCAGACCGGGACTAGCCTACGGCGAGCAGTACTTC	CASRPGLAYGEQYF
TRBV9	NA	NA	TRBJ1-1	TGTGCCAGCAGCGTAGAGGACACTGAAGCTTTCTTT	CASSVEDTEAFF
TRBV6-2/TRBV6-3	TRBD2	NA	TRBJ2-1	TGTGCCAGCAGTTATTCGACTAGCGGGGGGGCCGGTTGGTACAATGAGCAGTTCTTC	CASSYSTSGGAGWYNEQFF
TRBV2	NA	NA	TRBJ1-1	TGTGCCAGCAGAACAGGGTTGGGCACTGAAGCTTTCTTT	CASRTGLGTEAFF
TRBV7-2	TRBD1	NA	TRBJ2-1	TGTGCCAGCAGCTCCTCCGGGACAGGGAGGAATGAGCAGTTCTTC	CASSSSGTGRNEQFF
TRBV7-2	NA	NA	TRBJ2-7	TGTGCCAGCAGCGCCGCCAGCCCCTACGAGCAGTACTTC	CASSAASPYEQYF
TRBV2	TRBD1	NA	TRBJ1-5	TGTGCCAGCAGTCTCAGGGGGGGTCAGCCCCAGCATTTT	CASSLRGGQPQHF
TRBV3-1/TRBV3-2	NA	NA	TRBJ2-1	TGTGCCAGCAGCCAGAAAGGGGCGGGTGAGCAGTTCTTC	CASSQKGAGEQFF
TRBV6-1	TRBD2	NA	TRBJ2-5	TGTGCCAGCAGTGTAGCGGGAGGGGAGACCCAGTACTTC	CASSVAGGETQYF
TRBV5-8	NA	NA	TRBJ1-1	TGTGCCAGCAGCTTCGGGTCGCAGGGAGGAAGTGCTGAAGCTTTCTTT	CASSFGSQGGSAEAFF
TRBV30	TRBD1	NA	TRBJ1-5	TGTGCCTGGAGTGCCGGGACAGGGGCCCACTCTAGCAATCAGCCCCAGCATTTT	CAWSAGTGAHSSNQPQHF